Here is one TCR beta chain with its context. Its antigen is not known. The CDR3 has 15 amino acids. The germline V gene has CDR1 SGHTA and CDR2 FQGNSA. V trimming: 1 base; J trimming: 7 bases; junction bases outside the gene matches: 6. The data derive from a study of lymphopenia after photon versus proton radiotherapy. Study-wide results and caveats: Only patients who died were analyzed for survival; proton advantage is unproven. Proton therapy kept repertoires fairly stable, unlike photons, which gained effector/memory cells.

Assay used: immunoSEQ multiplex PCR; TCRdb lists only in-frame clones, some missing. The sample contains some 21,000 clones, 85% of which appear only once. The source material was peripheral blood, sampled from a patient treated with photon-based radiotherapy. This clonotype originated in a man aged 55 to 70 with pancreatic cancer. The rearrangement uses TRBV7-2 and TRBJ1-5, with TRBD1 matching over 8 bases. The CDR3 bases are TGTGCCAGCAGCTTAGACAGGGGGGAAAGGCAGCCCCAGCATTTT. Its translation is CASSLDRGERQPQHF.